This record concerns one TCR beta chain sequence. This entry belongs to a study of regulatory T cells in long-lasting Graves disease. The TCR beta library used iRepertoire HTBI primers with Arm-PCR amplification of CDR3. TCRdb reprocessed the multiplex PCR reads with MiXCR, giving one entry per CDR3 protein. The sample includes 500,000 or so distinct CDR3 sequences, about a sixth of them seen just once. V was pared by 2 bases and J by 4 bases, with 12 bases between. The CDR3 consists of 15 residues. Time point in this sample: newly diagnosed GD, antithyroid drugs for less than 3 months. Researchers made the TCR library from RNA that was extracted from PBMCs. The same sample was also studied in work on T cells in Graves' hyperthyroidism and ophthalmopathy. That source notes: These patients, aged 18 to 65, had recently diagnosed hyperthyroidism lasting under 2 months.

The gene calls are TRBV12-3 or TRBV12-4 and TRBJ1-3, with D maybe TRBD1 (5 bases). Sample: peripheral blood mononuclear cells (PBMCs), taken at new diagnosis, from a patient treated with antithyroid drugs. The TCR originated in a man between 35 and 55 years old with Graves disease. In DNA form, the CDR3 reads TGTGCCAGCAGTTTAATAGGGGCGCAAGGAAACACCATATATTTT. Translated, it gives CASSLIGAQGNTIYF.